The 10 T cell receptor beta chains presented below share a single source sample, sequenced in a study of Ad26.COV2.S vaccination and SARS-CoV-2 variants. Clones were sequenced by immunoSEQ multiplex PCR, and TCRdb holds only the in-frame ones, with some missing. The profile shows roughly 180,000 clones, about 83% of them singletons. Sequenced material: peripheral blood, taken after recovery from COVID-19. These receptors originate from a human donor who had recovered from COVID-19.

The genes are TRBV6-5 and TRBJ2-3; 11 bases map to TRBD2. Germline V gene data show CDR1 as MNHEY and CDR2 as SVGAGI. J was trimmed by 4 bases and V by 5 bases; bases with no gene match: 5. This CDR3 spans 15 amino acids. The DNA of the CDR3 is TGTGCCAGCAGTCCTAGCGGGAGGCCCCCAGATACGCAGTATTTT. Protein sequence: CASSPSGRPPDTQYF.

V is TRBV5-1 and J is TRBJ1-5, with D perhaps matching TRBD1 (5 bases). The CDR3 totals 15 residues. Trimming cost V 0 bases and J 7 bases, with 14 bases left between them. Germline loops: CDR1 SGHRS, CDR2 YFSETQ. DNA of the CDR3: TGCGCCAGCAGCTTGGATTTCGGGGGGAAGCAGCCCCAGCATTTT. The encoded protein is CASSLDFGGKQPQHF. The whole variable domain, filled in from reference TRBV5-1 and TRBJ1-5, reads KAGVTQTPRYLIKTRGQQVTLSCSPISGHRSVSWYQQTPGQGLQFLFEYFSETQRNKGNFPGRFSGRQFSNSRSEMNVSTLELGDSALYLCASSLDFGGKQPQHFGDGTRLSIL.

This clone has just a few counts. This rearrangement joins TRBV9 to TRBJ2-7; TRBD2 agrees at 8 bases. V gave up 4 bases and J gave up 1 base; unmatched junction bases: 10. The CDR3 spans 16 residues. Germline CDR1 and CDR2: SGDLS and YYNGEE. The CDR3: CASSPRAGAISYEQYF. The CDR3 coding sequence is TGTGCCAGCAGCCCTCGAGCGGGGGCCATTTCCTACGAGCAGTACTTC.

This clone was seen more than once but under ten times. The CDR3, as DNA: TGCGCCAGCAGCCTAAGATCCATTTCGGATTCACCCCTCCACTTT. Its protein is CASSLRSISDSPLHF. This chain uses TRBV4-1 with TRBJ1-6; unclear D gene. Trimming removed 4 bases from V and 8 bases from J, with 15 bases in between. The CDR3 contains 15 residues. Germline values: CDR1 MGHRA, CDR2 YSYEKL.

This chain uses TRBV5-6 with TRBJ2-7; perhaps TRBD1 as D (5 bases). Trimming stripped 0 bases from V and 7 bases from J, with 17 bases between. CDR1 SGHDT and CDR2 YYEEEE come from the germline V gene. This CDR3 spans 15 amino acids. CDR3 DNA: TGTGCCAGCAGCTTGGTTGGCAGGGCCGGGCTGGAGCAGTACTTC. It translates to CASSLVGRAGLEQYF.

The chain employs TRBV28 and TRBJ1-1; D gene ambiguous. Germline lookup yields CDR1 MDHEN and CDR2 SYDVKM. The length of the CDR3 is 13 residues. V lost 5 bases and J lost 3, with 10 bases in between. The CDR3 reads CASSPPSYTEAFF. The CDR3 region has the DNA TGTGCCAGCAGTCCACCTTCTTACACTGAAGCTTTCTTT.

DNA for the CDR3: TGTGCCAGCAGCATTGGACTAACGCGGACCACTGAAGCTTTCTTT. It codes for CASSIGLTRTTEAFF. The chain combines TRBV5-8 with TRBJ1-1, with D uncertain. V lost 4 bases to trimming and J lost 4 bases, with 17 bases between them. This CDR3 spans 15 amino acids. Germline CDR1 is SGHTS and CDR2 is YDEGEE.

The chain couples TRBV24-1 to TRBJ1-2; D unresolved. Per the germline V gene, CDR1 is KGHDR and CDR2 is SFDVKD. This CDR3 is built from 11 residues. The V gene lost 7 bases and the J gene lost 11 bases, with 13 bases spanning the gap. Written as DNA, the CDR3 is TGTGCCACCAGCCGTGGGGTCGAATACACCTTC. This sequence encodes CATSRGVEYTF.

The chain carries TRBV12-3 or TRBV12-4 and TRBJ2-7, with 7 positions matching TRBD2. V lost 5 bases and J lost 7; bases outside the gene matches: 8. The CDR3 has 13 residues. The CDR3 DNA is TGTGCCAGCAGTCCCCGGGAAGCGGGGGAGCAGTACTTC. Its translation is CASSPREAGEQYF.

J is TRBJ1-1 and V is TRBV10-3; D not certain. This CDR3 spans 13 amino acids. Germline V gives CDR1 ENHRY, CDR2 SYGVKD. Trimming pared 3 bases from V and 3 bases from J, leaving 8 bases between. CDR3 in DNA: TGTGCCATCAGTGAATCGGTCGACACTGAAGCTTTCTTT. Protein: CAISESVDTEAFF.